These 15 T cell receptor beta chains originate from one sample sequenced in a study of blood T cells in healthy people across ages. Using a J-beta primer mix together with a sample-barcoded 5' primer, a second PCR was run for roughly 6 to 12 cycles. TCRdb processed the 5' RACE reads anew with MiXCR; each CDR3 protein has one entry. This table holds more than 700,000 distinct CDR3 sequences, 46% found once. Sequenced material: blood. Every receptor here comes from an elderly man in good health.

The chain has TRBV2 and TRBJ1-4, with a possible D match to TRBD1 (6 bases). V lost 6 bases and J lost 5, with 10 bases in between. CDR3 length equals 13 residues. Germline-derived CDR1 and CDR2 are SNHLY and FYNNEI. The CDR3 DNA reads as TGTGCCAGCAGACAGGGCAGGAATGAAAAACTGTTTTTT. Translation: CASRQGRNEKLFF.

The rearrangement links TRBV7-2 to TRBJ1-1, with a tentative D call TRBD1 (5 bases). V gave up 5 bases and J gave up 1 base, with 17 bases separating them. This CDR3 is 16 amino acids long. The V gene's germline CDR1 is SGHTA and CDR2 FQGNSA. The CDR3 DNA is TGTGCCAGCAGCCGGGGACTCAGAAGGGGGAACACTGAAGCTTTCTTT. Translating gives CASSRGLRRGNTEAFF.

This chain uses TRBV12-3 or TRBV12-4 with TRBJ2-5; TRBD1 aligns across 11 bases. V gave up 5 bases and J gave up 5 bases; unmatched junction bases: 4. This CDR3 has 14 amino acids. CDR3 sequence reads: CASSGQGAGETQYF. The CDR3 coding sequence is TGTGCCAGCAGTGGACAGGGGGCCGGGGAGACCCAGTACTTC.

This clonotype was observed a single time. The V call is TRBV28, the J call TRBJ2-1; D could derive from TRBD1 or TRBD2 (5 bases each). The germline gives CDR1 MDHEN, CDR2 SYDVKM. The ends were cut back, 4 bases at V and 2 bases at J, with 21 bases in the middle. This CDR3 has 18 residues. The DNA of the CDR3 is TGTGCCAGCAGTTCATCCAACTGGGACCCTGGAACCTACAATGAGCAGTTCTTC. Translation: CASSSSNWDPGTYNEQFF.

The sample holds a few counts of this clonotype. The chain has TRBV7-9 and TRBJ2-5; 12 bases are shared with TRBD1. This CDR3 is built from 14 residues. Germline lookup yields CDR1 SEHNR and CDR2 FQNEAQ (reference sequence). J lost 5 bases, V lost 4 bases, and 2 bases had no gene match. The CDR3 DNA is TGTGCCAGCAGCTCGGGACAGGGGGCGGAGACCCAGTACTTC. It translates to CASSSGQGAETQYF. The full variable domain, rest sourced from reference TRBV7-9 and TRBJ2-5, is DTGVSQNPRHKITKRGQNVTFRCDPISEHNRLYWYRQTLGQGPEFLTYFQNEAQLEKSRLLSDRFSAERPKGSFSTLEIQRTEQGDSAMYLCASSSGQGAETQYFGPGTRLLVL.

The genes are TRBV20-1 and TRBJ2-3; D is ambiguous. V lost 4 bases and J lost 2, with 16 bases in between. CDR1 is DFQATT, CDR2 SNEGSKA, per germline (reference sequence). This CDR3 contains 15 residues. The DNA for the CDR3 is TGCAGTGCTATCCGCGACCAGGCCCCCACAGATACGCAGTATTTT. Amino acids: CSAIRDQAPTDTQYF.

This clonotype was picked up a small number of times. The V call is TRBV28, the J call TRBJ2-1, with TRBD1 matching 7 bases. V gave up 6 bases and J gave up 12 bases; unmatched junction bases: 8. Germline V gives CDR1 MDHEN, CDR2 SYDVKM. This CDR3 spans 12 amino acids. DNA for the CDR3: TGTGCCAGCAGAGACAGGCACAGGGGGCAGTTCTTC. Translation: CASRDRHRGQFF.

This chain joins TRBV20-1 and TRBJ2-7; 9 bases align to TRBD2. After removal of 5 bases from V and 7 bases from J, the junction contained 12 bases not matched to a gene. Germline-derived CDR1 and CDR2 are DFQATT and SNEGSKA (reference sequence). This CDR3 is 14 amino acids long. CDR3 DNA sequence: TGCAGTGCTGGGAGCGGGAGGCCCAACAATGAGCAGTACTTC. Its translation is CSAGSGRPNNEQYF.

V is TRBV27 and J is TRBJ2-1, with D perhaps matching TRBD1 or TRBD2 (5 bases each). The V and J ends lost 9 bases and 13 bases respectively, with 13 bases between them. The CDR3 runs to 10 residues. CDR1 and CDR2 from the germline V gene are MNHEY and SMNVEV (reference sequence). CDR3 residues: CARPGTPQFF. DNA for the CDR3: TGTGCCAGGCCCGGGACCCCACAGTTCTTC.

This clonotype was seen only a few times. V and J are TRBV20-1 and TRBJ2-5; 10 bases agree with TRBD2. Per germline, CDR1 DFQATT and CDR2 SNEGSKA (reference sequence). This CDR3 has 15 residues. The trim removed 6 bases at V and 0 bases at J, leaving 7 bases unmatched. CDR3 in amino acids: CSAPATSGYQETQYF. The CDR3 region has the DNA TGCAGTGCCCCTGCGACTAGCGGGTACCAAGAGACCCAGTACTTC.

In its sample, this clonotype was seen once. V and J are TRBV7-9 and TRBJ1-1; a possible D gene is TRBD1 (5 bases). The CDR3 is 13 residues long. V dropped 5 bases and J dropped 3 bases, with 10 bases sitting between them. CDR1 SEHNR and CDR2 FQNEAQ come from the germline V gene (reference sequence). Here the CDR3 DNA reads TGTGCCAGCAGCCATTTGGGGCACACTGAAGCTTTCTTT. Its protein product is CASSHLGHTEAFF.

As for this clonotype: A much more abundant neighbour one base away suggests this may be a read error. This chain connects TRBV3-1 to TRBJ2-2; no firm D call. CDR3 length: 16 amino acids. The V end lost 0 bases, the J end lost 5 bases, and 13 bases lay between the germline ends. CDR1 and CDR2 (germline): LGHDT, YNNKEL (reference sequence). The CDR3 sequence is CASSQDLGPKTGELFF. The CDR3, as DNA: TGTGCCAGCAGCCAAGATCTTGGACCCAAGACCGGGGAGCTGTTTTTT.

The V and J genes are TRBV7-3 and TRBJ2-1; D not resolved. From germline, CDR1 is SGHTA and CDR2 FQGTGA. This CDR3 has 13 residues. V was shortened by 5 bases and J by 3 bases, with 8 bases between the two germline ends. CDR3 region: CASSLLRYNEQFF. The CDR3 nucleotides are TGTGCCAGCAGCCTCCTCCGCTACAATGAGCAGTTCTTC.

This chain links TRBV29-1 with TRBJ1-1; 7 bases agree with TRBD1. This CDR3 spans 14 amino acids. V was clipped by 3 bases and J by 5 bases; unmatched bases: 9. The germline CDR1 and CDR2 sequences are SQVTM and ANQGSEA. CDR3 residues: CSVELSGGGTEAFF. The CDR3 DNA is TGCAGCGTTGAGCTTTCAGGGGGAGGTACTGAAGCTTTCTTT.

This clonotype was seen only once. The junction shows a germline mismatch at one end, possibly a read error. The gene calls are TRBV20-1 and TRBJ2-2; tentative D call: TRBD2 (5 bases). The CDR3 extends over 16 amino acids. The V gene's germline CDR1 is DFQATT and CDR2 SNEGSKA (reference sequence). The CDR3 loop is CSAGDAGGGNTGELFF. The CDR3 nucleotides read TGCAGTGCTGGAGATGCGGGTGGTGGTAACACCGGGGAGCTGTTTTTT.